The 30 T cell receptor beta chains presented below share a single source sample, sequenced in a study of CD8 T cells in ankylosing spondylitis. TCRdb reprocessed the 5' RACE reads with MiXCR, giving one entry per CDR3 protein. The profile shows about 160,000 distinct CDR3 sequences, 15% to 20% of them singletons. The sample consisted of blood, either unsorted or a sorted T cell fraction (not recorded which). Every receptor here comes from a male donor with ankylosing spondylitis or in good health (not recorded which).

There are a few counts of this clonotype. The V and J genes are TRBV12-3 or TRBV12-4 and TRBJ2-7, with D possibly matching TRBD1 (6 bases). The CDR3 runs to 13 residues. V was clipped by 5 bases and J by 2 bases, with 10 bases between them. In nucleotides, the CDR3 is TGTGCCAGCAGTGAGCCAGGGGCCTACGAGCAGTACTTC. Its protein is CASSEPGAYEQYF.

The chain employs TRBV18 and TRBJ1-1, with D unresolved. This CDR3 spans 13 amino acids. The V gene lost 2 bases and the J gene lost 1 base, with 5 bases spanning the gap. Germline V gene lookup returns CDR1 KGHSH and CDR2 LQKENI. CDR3 in amino acids: CASSPAPNTEAFF. In DNA form, the CDR3 reads TGTGCCAGCTCACCAGCTCCGAACACTGAAGCTTTCTTT.

This chain joins TRBV29-1 and TRBJ1-1; 7 bases match TRBD1. Germline V gives CDR1 SQVTM, CDR2 ANQGSEA. V was clipped by 7 bases and J by 4 bases; unmatched bases: 3. The CDR3 covers 11 residues. The DNA of the CDR3 is TGCAGCGGCGGGGACAGCACTGAAGCTTTCTTT. This codes for CSGGDSTEAFF.

The rearrangement uses TRBV28 and TRBJ1-6, with D possibly being TRBD1 (6 bases). V lost 2 bases and J lost 10, with 12 bases in between. The CDR3 has 14 residues. Germline CDR1 and CDR2: MDHEN and SYDVKM. This CDR3 reads CASSLHRDGSPLHF. Written as DNA, the CDR3 is TGTGCCAGCAGTTTACACAGGGACGGATCACCCCTCCACTTT.

This clonotype has only a few counts. The V gene is TRBV7-8, the J gene TRBJ2-1, with D maybe TRBD1 (6 bases). With 1 base removed from V and 8 bases from J, the gap between germline ends came to 15 bases. The CDR3 sequence is 15 residues long. The germline V gene encodes CDR1 SGHVS and CDR2 FQNEAQ. For the CDR3, the DNA is TGTGCCAGCAGCTTAGAAGCAGGGGAAGAGTATGAGCAGTTCTTC. This gives the protein CASSLEAGEEYEQFF.

The chain uses TRBV20-1 and TRBJ2-3; D is unclear. The CDR3 is 15 amino acids. Germline V gene sequence: CDR1 DFQATT, CDR2 SNEGSKA (reference sequence). Trimming shortened V by 1 base and J by 0 bases, and 11 bases separated the two germline ends. CDR3 sequence: CSARVPTASTDTQYF. DNA for the CDR3: TGCAGTGCTAGAGTCCCCACGGCTAGCACAGATACGCAGTATTTT.

This clonotype was picked up one time. This rearrangement joins TRBV7-9 to TRBJ2-7; TRBD2 matches at 8 bases. This CDR3 contains 15 residues. Trimming cost V 5 bases and J 5 bases; bases outside gene matches: 11. Per germline, CDR1 SEHNR and CDR2 FQNEAQ (reference sequence). The CDR3, as DNA: TGTGCCAGCAGCCCTACTAGCGGCGAAAGGCACGAGCAGTACTTC. It specifies CASSPTSGERHEQYF.

This clonotype has a handful of counts. This chain connects TRBV14 to TRBJ2-3, with TRBD1 as a possible D gene (5 bases). The CDR3 totals 16 residues. CDR1 and CDR2 (germline): SGHDN, FVKESK. V lost 1 base, J lost 4 bases, and 15 bases lay in between. The DNA for the CDR3 is TGTGCCAGCAGCCAAGTGGGATTAGTAGGGGCAGATACGCAGTATTTT. As protein: CASSQVGLVGADTQYF.

This clonotype was counted many times. This chain joins TRBV9 and TRBJ1-2; D unclear. The V and J ends lost 0 bases and 4 bases respectively, with 10 bases between them. This CDR3 is 14 amino acids long. The germline V gene encodes CDR1 SGDLS and CDR2 YYNGEE. The CDR3 nucleotides are TGTGCCAGCAGCGTAGAATCGGGTTCCTATGGCTACACCTTC. As protein: CASSVESGSYGYTF.

This clonotype was seen ten or more times. This chain joins TRBV5-5 and TRBJ1-2; D gene uncertain. V was clipped by 9 bases and J by 4 bases, with 10 bases between them. Germline CDR1 reads SGHKS; CDR2 reads YYEKEE (reference sequence). CDR3 length: 11 residues. DNA of the CDR3: TGTGCCACGGGATTTAGCTATGGCTACACCTTC. Its translation is CATGFSYGYTF.

This clonotype was counted between two and nine times. This sequence joins TRBV14 and TRBJ1-1; 7 bases match TRBD1. The CDR3 has 15 amino acids. Germline V gives CDR1 SGHDN, CDR2 FVKESK. V trimming: 2 bases; J trimming: 5 bases; junction bases outside the gene matches: 8. CDR3 in amino acids: CASSQPGTVRTEAFF. CDR3 nucleotide sequence: TGTGCCAGCAGCCAACCTGGGACAGTGAGAACTGAAGCTTTCTTT.

This clonotype was found many times. The chain uses TRBV20-1 and TRBJ1-4; no firm D call. Germline V gene lookup returns CDR1 DFQATT and CDR2 SNEGSKA (reference sequence). CDR3 length equals 14 residues. V was shortened by 5 bases and J by 5 bases, with 15 bases between the two germline ends. The CDR3 DNA reads as TGCAGTGCTGGCTCAGGCAGAACCAATGAAAAACTGTTTTTT. This sequence encodes CSAGSGRTNEKLFF.

The chain has TRBV28 and TRBJ1-5; D might be TRBD1 (5 bases). Germline V lookup: CDR1 MDHEN, CDR2 SYDVKM. V lost 3 bases to trimming and J lost 2 bases, with 17 bases between them. The CDR3 runs 17 residues. The DNA for the CDR3 is TGTGCCAGCAGTTTCTATAGGGGTAGTAGGGGCAATCAGCCCCAGCATTTT. It specifies CASSFYRGSRGNQPQHF. Full variable domain (outside the CDR3, taken from reference TRBV28 and TRBJ1-5): DVKVTQSSRYLVKRTGEKVFLECVQDMDHENMFWYRQDPGLGLRLIYFSYDVKMKEKGDIPEGYSVSREKKERFSLILESASTNQTSMYLCASSFYRGSRGNQPQHFGDGTRLSIL.

In regard to this clonotype: Germline and junction disagree at one end, which may indicate a read error. The gene calls are TRBV12-3 or TRBV12-4 and TRBJ1-6; D unresolved. The CDR3 totals 20 residues. The CDR3 protein is CASSLRIGGSGSSYNSPPHF. CDR3 nucleotides: TGTGCCAGCAGTCTCCGAATTGGAGGTTCGGGAAGCTCCTATAATTCACCCCCCCACTTT.

The table lists this clonotype with a few counts. The chain carries TRBV12-3 or TRBV12-4 and TRBJ2-1, with D possibly matching TRBD2 (5 bases). The CDR3 length is 16 residues. V was shortened by 0 bases and J by 0 bases, with 9 bases between the two germline ends. Here the CDR3 reads CASSLARADSYNEQFF. CDR3 DNA sequence: TGTGCCAGCAGTTTAGCGCGGGCGGACTCCTACAATGAGCAGTTCTTC.

The sample holds many counts of this clonotype. V usage is TRBV25-1 and J usage is TRBJ2-7; 11 nucleotides match TRBD2. The ends lost 5 bases at V and 2 bases at J; junction bases unmatched: 2. The CDR3 has 14 residues. The germline CDR1 and CDR2 sequences are MGHDK and SYGVNS. The CDR3 reads CASSRGLAAYEQYF. As DNA, the CDR3 is TGTGCCAGCAGTCGGGGACTAGCGGCCTACGAGCAGTACTTC.

This clonotype was seen at least ten times. This sequence joins TRBV6-5 and TRBJ2-1, with 15 bases lining up with TRBD2. V was pared by 4 bases and J by 2 bases, with 3 bases of the junction left unmatched. This CDR3 has 17 amino acids. Germline CDR1 is MNHEY and CDR2 is SVGAGI. The CDR3 is CASSFRTSGRAYNEQFF. CDR3 bases: TGTGCCAGCAGTTTCAGGACTAGCGGGAGGGCCTACAATGAGCAGTTCTTC.

The table lists this clonotype with a few counts. J is TRBJ2-2 and V is TRBV5-8; perhaps D is TRBD1 or TRBD2 (5 bases each). CDR3 size: 16 residues. V was pared by 5 bases and J by 0 bases, with 14 bases between. Germline lookup yields CDR1 SGHTS and CDR2 YDEGEE. CDR3 amino acids: CASSKGTATNTGELFF. CDR3 DNA sequence: TGTGCCAGCAGTAAAGGGACGGCTACGAACACCGGGGAGCTGTTTTTT.

DNA for the CDR3: TGTGCCAGCAGCCCGACTACTAGCGTGGAGACCCAGTACTTC. The encoded protein is CASSPTTSVETQYF. This sequence joins TRBV7-9 and TRBJ2-5; 7 bases match TRBD2. This CDR3 comprises 14 residues. Germline CDR1 and CDR2: SEHNR and FQNEAQ (reference sequence). V was pared by 5 bases and J by 5 bases, with 8 bases of the junction left unmatched.

This clonotype occurred many times. The V and J genes are TRBV10-3 and TRBJ2-5; D may be TRBD1 (6 bases). From germline, CDR1 is ENHRY and CDR2 SYGVKD. CDR3 length equals 14 residues. Trimming shortened V by 6 bases and J by 1 base, and 12 bases separated the two germline ends. The CDR3: CAIRGGQFQETQYF. The CDR3 DNA reads TGTGCCATCAGAGGCGGACAGTTCCAAGAGACCCAGTACTTC.

This clonotype was seen ten or more times. This chain links TRBV20-1 with TRBJ1-5, with D unclear. Germline V CDR1 and CDR2: DFQATT, SNEGSKA (reference sequence). Trimming shortened V by 0 bases and J by 5 bases, and 5 bases separated the two germline ends. The CDR3 runs 12 residues. CDR3: CSAREEDQPQHF. The CDR3 DNA reads as TGCAGTGCTAGAGAGGAGGATCAGCCCCAGCATTTT.

The table lists this clonotype with many counts. The chain has TRBV29-1 and TRBJ1-6, with TRBD1 matching 8 bases. After removal of 6 bases from V and 8 bases from J, the junction contained 3 bases not matched to a gene. This CDR3 is built from 12 residues. Germline V gene data show CDR1 as SQVTM and CDR2 as ANQGSEA. The CDR3, as DNA: TGCAGCGTCGGACAGGGAGATTCACCCCTCCACTTT. It yields the protein CSVGQGDSPLHF.

In this sample, this clonotype turned up many times. The chain carries TRBV5-1 and TRBJ2-7, with a tentative D call TRBD2 (6 bases). Trimming stripped 2 bases from V and 4 bases from J, with 10 bases between. CDR1 is SGHRS, CDR2 YFSETQ, per germline. This CDR3 region has 13 residues. CDR3 sequence reads: CASSFDSGYEQYF. For the CDR3, the DNA is TGCGCCAGCAGCTTTGACAGCGGGTACGAGCAGTACTTC.

This clonotype occurred a few times. The rearrangement links TRBV3-1 to TRBJ2-7; 9 bases line up with TRBD2. Germline CDR1 LGHDT, CDR2 YNNKEL (reference sequence). V lost 3 bases and J lost 4; bases outside the gene matches: 7. The CDR3 contains 15 residues. The CDR3 DNA reads as TGTGCCAGCAGCCAGATAGCGGGAGATCTTTACGAGCAGTACTTC. This translates into CASSQIAGDLYEQYF.

This clonotype was counted ten times or more. The rearrangement uses TRBV24-1 and TRBJ2-2, with 10 bases lining up with TRBD2. The CDR3 consists of 16 residues. Germline lookup yields CDR1 KGHDR and CDR2 SFDVKD. V trimming: 8 bases; J trimming: 2 bases; junction bases outside the gene matches: 7. The DNA of the CDR3 is TGTGCCACCACCCCTACTAGCGGGAAAAACACCGGGGAGCTGTTTTTT. Translation gives CATTPTSGKNTGELFF.

This clonotype was recorded at least ten times. The chain couples TRBV5-1 to TRBJ2-3, with TRBD1 matching over 11 bases. The length of the CDR3 is 16 residues. The V gene's germline CDR1 is SGHRS and CDR2 YFSETQ. Trimming at V came to 0 bases and at J to 4 bases, leaving 4 bases not matched to a gene. CDR3: CASSLADRGRPDTQYF. CDR3 DNA sequence: TGCGCCAGCAGCTTGGCGGACAGGGGGCGTCCAGATACGCAGTATTTT.

The sample holds many counts of this clonotype. The V gene is TRBV29-1, the J gene TRBJ2-5; 11 nucleotides align to TRBD2. Germline values: CDR1 SQVTM, CDR2 ANQGSEA. The CDR3 consists of 19 residues. With 4 bases clipped from V and 5 bases from J, the junction kept 21 bases outside the gene matches. As DNA, the CDR3 is TGCAGCGTTGGGACGTTACTAGCGGGAGACCCCGGGAGGACTGAGACCCAGTACTTC. Translating gives CSVGTLLAGDPGRTETQYF.

The chain links TRBV6-5 to TRBJ2-7; 8 nucleotides match TRBD1. Germline CDR1 MNHEY, CDR2 SVGAGI. With V trimmed by 4 bases and J by 5 bases, 4 bases remained unmatched. The CDR3 covers 13 residues. CDR3 protein: CASSSGTGHEQYF. The CDR3 DNA is TGTGCCAGCAGTTCCGGGACAGGCCACGAGCAGTACTTC.

The genes are TRBV19 and TRBJ2-3; weak D call: TRBD1 (5 bases). Germline CDR1 LNHDA, CDR2 SQIVND (reference sequence). V was clipped by 6 bases and J by 0 bases, with 13 bases between them. This CDR3 spans 15 amino acids. The CDR3 here is CASRGSGISTDTQYF. In nucleotides, the CDR3 is TGTGCCAGTAGGGGGTCAGGGATCAGCACAGATACGCAGTATTTT.

This clonotype was observed a handful of times. The V call is TRBV7-3, the J call TRBJ2-7; weak D call: TRBD2 (5 bases). The germline gives CDR1 SGHTA, CDR2 FQGTGA. V shed 1 base and J shed 2 bases, with 9 bases lying between them. This CDR3 comprises 14 residues. For the CDR3, the DNA is TGTGCCAGCAGCTTAAAAGCGGCCCCCTACGAGCAGTACTTC. Translating gives CASSLKAAPYEQYF.